These 5 T cell receptor beta chains were all obtained from the same sample, sequenced in a study of identical twins. TCRdb independently ran MiXCR on the 5' RACE reads; one entry per CDR3 protein. Altogether about 520,000 distinct CDR3 sequences are present, less than 25% being singletons, with the ten largest covering approximately 0.95%. This same sample was also part of a study on T cells expressing NK-cell markers.

Sequences were obtained from CD4+ T cells sorted from blood. The receptor source for this set is a woman between 18 and 29 years old in good health.

The count of this clonotype is one. This rearrangement joins TRBV19 to TRBJ2-7; D is unresolved. Germline V CDR1 and CDR2: LNHDA, SQIVND (reference sequence). Trimming pared 5 bases from V and 0 bases from J, leaving 11 bases between. CDR3 length: 14 residues. For the CDR3, the DNA is TGTGCCAGTAGTTGGCAGAGGAGCTCCTACGAGCAGTACTTC. As protein: CASSWQRSSYEQYF.

This clonotype showed up just a few times. This chain joins TRBV7-9 and TRBJ1-1; D is ambiguous. This CDR3 contains 14 residues. Germline-derived CDR1 and CDR2 are SEHNR and FQNEAQ (reference sequence). V was clipped by 5 bases and J by 1 base, with 11 bases between them. CDR3 nucleotides: TGTGCCAGCAGCCACCCCTCGGCGAACACTGAAGCTTTCTTT. It codes for CASSHPSANTEAFF.

This clonotype came up a few times. V usage is TRBV15 and J usage is TRBJ2-5; tentative D call: TRBD1 (5 bases). V lost 0 bases to trimming and J lost 4 bases, with 15 bases between them. CDR3 size: 16 residues. The germline V gene has CDR1 LNHNV and CDR2 YYDKDF (reference sequence). The CDR3 region is CATSRDQVRAAETQYF. CDR3 nucleotide sequence: TGTGCCACCAGCAGAGATCAGGTCAGGGCGGCAGAGACCCAGTACTTC.

In its sample, this clonotype was seen a few times. The rearrangement uses TRBV20-1 and TRBJ2-1, with no clear D. CDR1 is DFQATT, CDR2 SNEGSKA, per germline (reference sequence). There are 11 residues in the CDR3. Trimming cost V 4 bases and J 6 bases, with 7 bases left between them. The CDR3 nucleotides are TGCAGTGCTAAAGAACGCAATGAGCAGTTCTTC. This gives the protein CSAKERNEQFF.

V gene TRBV29-1 combines with J gene TRBJ2-5; 15 bases map to TRBD2. With V trimmed by 2 bases and J by 5 bases, 6 bases remained unmatched. The V gene's germline CDR1 is SQVTM and CDR2 ANQGSEA. This CDR3 is built from 16 residues. The CDR3 sequence: CSVERTSGGAIETQYF. The CDR3 nucleotides read TGCAGCGTTGAACGGACTAGCGGGGGGGCGATCGAGACCCAGTACTTC. The whole variable domain, remainder taken from reference TRBV29-1 and TRBJ2-5, is SAVISQKPSRDICQRGTSLTIQCQVDSQVTMMFWYRQQPGQSLTLIATANQGSEATYESGFVIDKFPISRPNLTFSTLTVSNMSPEDSSIYLCSVERTSGGAIETQYFGPGTRLLVL.